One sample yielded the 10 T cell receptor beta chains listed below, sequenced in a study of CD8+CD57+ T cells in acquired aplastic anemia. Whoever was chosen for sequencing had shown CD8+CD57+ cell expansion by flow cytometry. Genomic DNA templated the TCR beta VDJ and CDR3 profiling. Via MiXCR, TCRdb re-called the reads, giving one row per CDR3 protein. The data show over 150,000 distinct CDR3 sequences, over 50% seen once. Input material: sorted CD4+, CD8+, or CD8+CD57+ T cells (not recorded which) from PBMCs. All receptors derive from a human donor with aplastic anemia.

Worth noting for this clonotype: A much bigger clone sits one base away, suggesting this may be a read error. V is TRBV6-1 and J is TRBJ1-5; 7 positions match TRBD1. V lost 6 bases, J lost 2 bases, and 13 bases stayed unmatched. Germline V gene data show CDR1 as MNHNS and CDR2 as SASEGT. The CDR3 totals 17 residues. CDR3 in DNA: TGTGCCAGCAGGGAACACAGGGGCCGAAATGGCAATCAGCCCCAGCATTTT. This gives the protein CASREHRGRNGNQPQHF.

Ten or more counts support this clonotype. CDR3 in amino acids: CASSLGGIGSPLHF. In DNA, the CDR3 is TGTGCCAGCAGTTTAGGGGGGATTGGTTCACCCCTCCACTTT. The J gene is TRBJ1-6, the V gene TRBV27, with TRBD1 as a possible D gene (5 bases). The CDR3 has 14 amino acids. V was clipped by 2 bases and J by 9 bases, with 11 bases between them. From germline, CDR1 is MNHEY and CDR2 SMNVEV (reference sequence).

CDR3 nucleotides: TGCAGTGCTAGTTTTTCCAGCGGGAGATCCGGGGAGCTGTTTTTT. Translating gives CSASFSSGRSGELFF. The chain uses TRBV20-1 and TRBJ2-2, with 8 bases that match TRBD2. The CDR3 has 15 residues. Trimming removed 3 bases from V and 6 bases from J; junction bases left unmatched: 9. Per germline, CDR1 DFQATT and CDR2 SNEGSKA (reference sequence).

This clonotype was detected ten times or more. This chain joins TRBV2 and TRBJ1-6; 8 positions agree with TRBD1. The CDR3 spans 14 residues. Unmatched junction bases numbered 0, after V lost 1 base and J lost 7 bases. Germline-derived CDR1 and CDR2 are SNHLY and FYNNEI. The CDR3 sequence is CASSEGTGNSPLHF. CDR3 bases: TGTGCCAGCAGTGAAGGGACAGGGAATTCACCCCTCCACTTT.

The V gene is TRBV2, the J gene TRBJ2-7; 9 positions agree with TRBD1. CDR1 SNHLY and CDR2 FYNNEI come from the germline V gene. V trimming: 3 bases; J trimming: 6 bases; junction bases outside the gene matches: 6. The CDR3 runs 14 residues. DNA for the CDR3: TGTGCCAGCAGTGAGCAGGGACAGGGCTCCGAGCAGTACTTC. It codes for CASSEQGQGSEQYF. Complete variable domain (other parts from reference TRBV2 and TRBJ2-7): EPEVTQTPSHQVTQMGQEVILRCVPISNHLYFYWYRQILGQKVEFLVSFYNNEISEKSEIFDDQFSVERPDGSNFTLKIRSTKLEDSAMYFCASSEQGQGSEQYFGPGTRLTVT.

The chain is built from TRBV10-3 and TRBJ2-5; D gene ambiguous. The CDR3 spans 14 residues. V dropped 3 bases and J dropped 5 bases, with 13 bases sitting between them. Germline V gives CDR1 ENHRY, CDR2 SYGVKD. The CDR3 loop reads CAISDGRIKETQYF. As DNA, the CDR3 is TGTGCCATCAGTGACGGACGGATCAAGGAGACCCAGTACTTC.

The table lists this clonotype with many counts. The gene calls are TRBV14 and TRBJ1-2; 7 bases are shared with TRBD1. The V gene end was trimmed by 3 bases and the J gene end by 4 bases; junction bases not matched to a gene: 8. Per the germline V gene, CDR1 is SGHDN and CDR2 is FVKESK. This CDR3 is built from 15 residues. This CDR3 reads CASSHRDRLSYGYTF. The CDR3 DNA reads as TGTGCCAGCAGCCATCGGGACAGACTTTCCTATGGCTACACCTTC.

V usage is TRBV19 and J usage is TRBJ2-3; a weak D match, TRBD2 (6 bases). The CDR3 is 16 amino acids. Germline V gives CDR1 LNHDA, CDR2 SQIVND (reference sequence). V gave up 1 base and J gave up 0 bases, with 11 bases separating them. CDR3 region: CASSIVAGTSTDTQYF. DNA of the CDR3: TGTGCCAGTAGTATAGTGGCGGGGACTAGCACAGATACGCAGTATTTT. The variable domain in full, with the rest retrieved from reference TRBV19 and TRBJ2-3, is DGGITQSPKYLFRKEGQNVTLSCEQNLNHDAMYWYRQDPGQGLRLIYYSQIVNDFQKGDIAEGYSVSREKKESFPLTVTSAQKNPTAFYLCASSIVAGTSTDTQYFGPGTRLTVL.

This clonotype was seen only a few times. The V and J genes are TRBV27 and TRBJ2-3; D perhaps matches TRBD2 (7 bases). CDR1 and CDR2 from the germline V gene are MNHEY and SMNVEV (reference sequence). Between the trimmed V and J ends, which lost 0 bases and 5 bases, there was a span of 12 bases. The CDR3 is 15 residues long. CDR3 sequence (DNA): TGTGCCAGCAGTTTATCGGGGGGGGCCCAAGATACGCAGTATTTT. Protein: CASSLSGGAQDTQYF.

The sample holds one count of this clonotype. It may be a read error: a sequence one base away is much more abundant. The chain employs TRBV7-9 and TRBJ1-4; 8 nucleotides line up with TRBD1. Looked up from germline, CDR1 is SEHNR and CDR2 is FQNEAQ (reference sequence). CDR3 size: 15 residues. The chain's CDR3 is CASSPQGATNEELFF. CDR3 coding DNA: TGTGCCAGCAGCCCCCAGGGGGCGACTAATGAAGAACTGTTTTTT.